The 26 T cell receptor beta chains below were found in one sample sequenced in a study of monozygotic twins with inflammatory bowel disease. TCRdb re-called the 5' RACE reads and gives one entry per CDR3 protein, without DNA. This sample contains 330,000 or so distinct CDR3 sequences. The sample consisted of blood. The receptors come from a human donor with ulcerative colitis or Crohn's disease, or a healthy co-twin of an affected twin (not recorded which).

The J gene is TRBJ1-3, the V gene TRBV7-2; TCRdb's assignment of TRBD1 cannot be checked, as there is no DNA. Per germline, CDR1 SGHTA and CDR2 FQGNSA. The CDR3 extends over 17 amino acids. The CDR3 spells CASSLAGGFGSGNTIYF. The full variable domain, completed using reference TRBV7-2 and TRBJ1-3, is GAGVSQSPSNKVTEKGKDVELRCDPISGHTALYWYRQSLGQGLEFLIYFQGNSAPDKSGLPSDRFSAERTGGSVSTLTIQRTQQEDSAVYLCASSLAGGFGSGNTIYFGEGSWLTVV.

The CDR3 loop is CASSLWGTTTGELFF. The chain links TRBV27 to TRBJ2-2; TCRdb's D gene call, TRBD2, goes unchecked for lack of DNA. Germline assignment: CDR1 MNHEY and CDR2 SMNVEV (reference sequence). The CDR3 has 15 amino acids.

The V gene is TRBV6-5, the J gene TRBJ2-5; TCRdb's D call of TRBD1 is untestable without DNA. The V gene's germline CDR1 is MNHEY and CDR2 SVGAGI. This CDR3 has 16 residues. Here the CDR3 reads CASSYGPGEGQETQYF.

The rearrangement joins TRBV2 to TRBJ1-1; TCRdb's D call, TRBD1, is unchecked because there is no DNA. This CDR3 has 14 amino acids. In germline, CDR1 is SNHLY, CDR2 FYNNEI. The CDR3 sequence: CASRYRVMNTEAIF.

The chain carries TRBV7-7 and TRBJ2-5; TCRdb reports TRBD1, a call that lacks DNA to check it against. Germline-derived CDR1 and CDR2 are SSHAT and FNYEAQ (reference sequence). This CDR3 region has 15 residues. This CDR3 reads CASSPTGTPQETQYF.

V is TRBV5-1 and J is TRBJ1-4. The CDR3 is 16 amino acids. CDR1 and CDR2 from the germline V gene are SGHRS and YFSETQ. The CDR3 loop reads CASSHRLEGGNEKLFF.

This chain links TRBV5-1 with TRBJ2-5; TCRdb's assignment of TRBD1 cannot be checked, as there is no DNA. The CDR3 totals 16 residues. Looked up from germline, CDR1 is SGHRS and CDR2 is YFSETQ. CDR3 residues: CASSYGRDRGQETQYF.

This rearrangement joins TRBV28 to TRBJ1-4. This CDR3 region has 12 residues. Germline V gives CDR1 MDHEN, CDR2 SYDVKM. The CDR3 is CACRGTNEKLFF.

The chain employs TRBV4-3 and TRBJ2-4. Germline values: CDR1 LGHNA, CDR2 YSLEER. The CDR3 length is 13 residues. CDR3 amino acids: CASSQTTGTIQYF.

The chain couples TRBV5-6 to TRBJ2-1. Germline V lookup: CDR1 SGHDT, CDR2 YYEEEE. The CDR3 covers 16 residues. The CDR3 here is CASSSPYLTEYNEQFF. The variable domain in full, completed from reference TRBV5-6 and TRBJ2-1, reads DAGVTQSPTHLIKTRGQQVTLRCSPKSGHDTVSWYQQALGQGPQFIFQYYEEEERQRGNFPDRFSGHQFPNYSSELNVNALLLGDSALYLCASSSPYLTEYNEQFFGPGTRLTVL.

The chain recombines TRBV5-1 with TRBJ1-5; no DNA is available, so the TRBD1 call from TCRdb remains unchecked. The CDR3 has 14 amino acids. The germline gives CDR1 SGHRS, CDR2 YFSETQ. CDR3 loop: CASSLETGNQPQHF.

The chain couples TRBV28 to TRBJ1-2. The germline V gene encodes CDR1 MDHEN and CDR2 SYDVKM. This CDR3 contains 13 residues. The CDR3 spells CASREGANYGYTF.

The chain combines TRBV20-1 with TRBJ2-1; TCRdb returns TRBD2, unconfirmable since there is no DNA. Looked up from germline, CDR1 is DFQATT and CDR2 is SNEGSKA (reference sequence). The CDR3 is 14 amino acids. CDR3 loop: CSALRGGGVNEQFF.

The chain is built from TRBV5-1 and TRBJ2-7; the D call of TRBD2 rests on TCRdb alone, since no DNA is present to check it. Germline CDR1 and CDR2: SGHRS and YFSETQ. The CDR3 covers 15 residues. The CDR3 sequence: CASSLAGTSQYEQYF. Supplemented by reference TRBV5-1 and TRBJ2-7, the full variable domain reads KAGVTQTPRYLIKTRGQQVTLSCSPISGHRSVSWYQQTPGQGLQFLFEYFSETQRNKGNFPGRFSGRQFSNSRSEMNVSTLELGDSALYLCASSLAGTSQYEQYFGPGTRLTVT.

The rearrangement uses TRBV7-7 and TRBJ1-2. The CDR3 totals 11 residues. Per the germline V gene, CDR1 is SSHAT and CDR2 is FNYEAQ (reference sequence). The CDR3 region is CASSLTGGYTF.

The CDR3 sequence: CASSFRNVLTF. The chain combines TRBV5-1 with TRBJ2-6. Germline assignment: CDR1 SGHRS and CDR2 YFSETQ. This CDR3 is 11 amino acids long. Full variable domain (missing parts from reference TRBV5-1 and TRBJ2-6): KAGVTQTPRYLIKTRGQQVTLSCSPISGHRSVSWYQQTPGQGLQFLFEYFSETQRNKGNFPGRFSGRQFSNSRSEMNVSTLELGDSALYLCASSFRNVLTFGAGSRLTVL.

This chain connects TRBV29-1 to TRBJ2-1; TCRdb designates TRBD2, a call that cannot be tested without DNA. The CDR3 is 13 residues long. Looked up from germline, CDR1 is SQVTM and CDR2 is ANQGSEA. CDR3 region: CSVPGLYYNVQFF.

The chain employs TRBV20-1 and TRBJ2-7; the TCRdb call, TRBD2, lacks DNA for checking. The germline V gene encodes CDR1 DFQATT and CDR2 SNEGSKA (reference sequence). The CDR3 has 15 residues. CDR3 protein: CSARDKNAAGHEQYF.

The chain carries TRBV6-1 and TRBJ2-1; TCRdb gives TRBD2 as the D gene, but with no DNA this cannot be confirmed. There are 15 residues in the CDR3. CDR1 and CDR2 (germline): MNHNS, SASEGT. This CDR3 is CASTGLADTYNEQFF.

The V and J genes are TRBV29-1 and TRBJ2-3; TCRdb reports TRBD1, a call that lacks DNA to check it against. Germline loops: CDR1 SQVTM, CDR2 ANQGSEA. The CDR3 covers 15 residues. CDR3 sequence: CSVRRPGLAADTQYF.

The chain couples TRBV28 to TRBJ2-7; there is no DNA to check the TCRdb D call of TRBD2. In germline, CDR1 is MDHEN, CDR2 SYDVKM. The CDR3 is 17 residues long. The CDR3 protein is CASSLYLALLPSYEQYF.

The V gene is TRBV12-3 or TRBV12-4, the J gene TRBJ2-1; TCRdb reports TRBD2, a call that lacks DNA to check it against. The CDR3 has 15 amino acids. The CDR3 protein is CASRSEREGYNEQFF.

This rearrangement joins TRBV18 to TRBJ2-3. The CDR3 has 12 residues. Germline V gives CDR1 KGHSH, CDR2 LQKENI. This CDR3 is CARSRSTDTQYF.

The gene calls are TRBV10-3 and TRBJ1-5. CDR1 is ENHRY, CDR2 SYGVKD, per germline. The CDR3 consists of 14 residues. The CDR3 region is CAISDYGSNQPQHF.

The V gene is TRBV18, the J gene TRBJ1-2. The CDR3 totals 13 residues. Germline values: CDR1 KGHSH, CDR2 LQKENI. This CDR3 is CASSPNGYYGYTF.

The chain recombines TRBV5-1 with TRBJ1-5. The CDR3 consists of 20 residues. Germline V lookup: CDR1 SGHRS, CDR2 YFSETQ. CDR3 loop: CASSLGEGKLSKAGNQPQHF.